This record covers a single T cell receptor beta chain. The antigen is undetermined. With 3 bases removed from V and 7 bases from J, the gap between germline ends came to 19 bases. Looked up from germline, CDR1 is SQVTM and CDR2 is ANQGSEA. This CDR3 is built from 15 residues. TCR templates, roughly 10^5 per sample, were assayed. Here immunoSEQ multiplex PCR was the method, and the copy in TCRdb shows in-frame clones only, minus some. The sample includes 50,000 to 70,000 clones, nearly 98% of them seen just once. This sample is drawn from a study of siplizumab effects on memory and regulatory T cells. General study points: Proliferating Tregs in siplizumab cultures were never verified as suppressive.

This TCR came from a human donor in good health. The V call is TRBV29-1, the J call TRBJ2-1; D ambiguous. The sample was naive CD8+ T cells sorted from blood. Here the CDR3 reads CSVEWSEGQRNEQFF. As DNA, the CDR3 is TGCAGCGTTGAGTGGTCAGAAGGCCAGAGAAATGAGCAGTTCTTC.